This TCR beta chain derives from a study of blood T cell repertoires in COVID-19. Overall study context: From the United States, Italy and Spain came samples of acute and convalescent COVID-19. Nucleic acid was either cDNA or gDNA, and it came from T cells, B-cell-depleted T cells, or PBMCs.

Per the original data handling: Amplification of reference gene primers was used by the study to estimate nucleated cell counts. Data came from immunoSEQ multiplex PCR; TCRdb stores just in-frame clones and leaves some out. That table is the source of V, J and clone size, and D and trimming were worked out from the DNA. The sample has fewer than 250,000 clones; over 70% are singletons. With 1 base removed from V and 3 bases from J, the gap between germline ends came to 7 bases. Germline lookup yields CDR1 SGHTA and CDR2 FQGTGA. The CDR3 runs 15 residues. This receptor was taken from a man aged 45-65 years with active or convalescent COVID-19. Input material: peripheral blood. The chain couples TRBV7-3 to TRBJ1-6; the D is unclear. As DNA, the CDR3 is TGTGCCAGCAGCTTAAACCCGGGCTATAATTCACCCCTCCACTTT. Translating it yields CASSLNPGYNSPLHF.